One and the same sample provided the 18 T cell receptor beta chains below, sequenced in a study of blood T cell repertoires in COVID-19. Sequenced by immunoSEQ multiplex PCR; TCRdb stores in-frame clones only, minus some. The sample consists of 150,000 to 200,000 clones, 80% to 85% of them appearing once. Input material: PBMCs or T cells enriched from blood (not recorded which). The receptors stem from a man in his sixties or seventies who had been exposed to COVID-19.

The chain has TRBV11-3 and TRBJ2-7; TRBD1 agrees at 10 bases. V lost 5 bases to trimming and J lost 3 bases; unmatched junction nucleotides: 7. Germline lookup yields CDR1 SGHNT and CDR2 YENEEA. The CDR3 runs to 15 residues. CDR3: CASSKGQGSFYEQYF. The CDR3 DNA follows: TGTGCCAGCAGCAAGGGACAGGGGTCTTTCTACGAGCAGTACTTC.

The rearrangement links TRBV3-1 (or the pseudogene TRBV3-2) to TRBJ1-1; D is unresolved. V lost 1 base and J lost 4, with 10 bases in between. Germline CDR1 and CDR2: LGHDT and YNNKEL (reference sequence). The CDR3 loop spans 14 amino acids. CDR3 residues: CASSQAGGSTEAFF. The CDR3 DNA is TGTGCCAGCAGCCAAGCTGGAGGTTCCACTGAAGCTTTCTTT.

There are a few counts of this clone. The rearrangement joins TRBV15 to TRBJ1-1; D not certain. The CDR3 spans 13 residues. With 5 bases removed from V and 2 bases from J, the gap between germline ends came to 9 bases. Germline CDR1 is LNHNV and CDR2 is YYDKDF (reference sequence). The CDR3 loop reads CATSVTRNTEAFF. CDR3 coding DNA: TGTGCCACCAGCGTAACCAGAAACACTGAAGCTTTCTTT.

This rearrangement joins TRBV15 to TRBJ1-5, with D maybe TRBD1 (5 bases). Deletions cut 2 bases from V and 3 bases from J, with 14 bases between. The V gene's germline CDR1 is LNHNV and CDR2 YYDKDF (reference sequence). The CDR3 runs 16 residues. The CDR3 DNA is TGTGCCACCAGCAGACCCCGGGGGGGGGTCAATCAGCCCCAGCATTTT. This gives the protein CATSRPRGGVNQPQHF.

Points on this clone: Because it lacks the conserved phenylalanine or tryptophan at the end, this CDR3 is likely a read error. Because the CDR3's place on the DNA is in doubt, the DNA is left out and the CDR3 is given as listed by TCRdb. The V and J genes are TRBV19 and TRBJ2-7; TRBD2, the table's D call, lacks a check against the DNA. Germline V CDR1 and CDR2: LNHDA, SQIVND (reference sequence). The CDR3 contains 16 residues when both ends are counted. The CDR3 is CASSAPRAGGRRTSGL.

The chain employs TRBV5-5 and TRBJ2-7; D possibly corresponds to TRBD2 (5 bases). CDR1 and CDR2 (germline): SGHKS, YYEKEE (reference sequence). The V end was cut by 4 bases, the J end by 5 bases, with 22 bases between. The CDR3 has 16 amino acids. The CDR3 is CASSPNPPGTSDEQYF. CDR3 coding DNA: TGTGCCAGCAGCCCGAACCCCCCGGGAACGTCTGACGAGCAGTACTTC.

This clone was counted between two and nine times. The chain uses TRBV18 and TRBJ1-5, with 9 bases identical to TRBD1. CDR1 is KGHSH and CDR2 is LQKENI in the germline V gene. J gave up 8 bases and V 2 bases, and 4 bases lay outside the gene matches. The CDR3 covers 14 residues. The CDR3 coding sequence is TGTGCCAGCTCACCAGGACAGGGGTGGGAGCCCCAGCATTTT. Residues: CASSPGQGWEPQHF.

This clone is a singleton in its sample. The gene calls are TRBV6-2 or TRBV6-3 and TRBJ2-7; D possibly corresponds to TRBD2 (5 bases). Between the trimmed V and J ends, which lost 6 bases and 3 bases, there was a span of 18 bases. Germline V gene data show CDR1 as MNHEY and CDR2 as SVGEGT. The CDR3 runs 15 residues. In DNA form, the CDR3 reads TGTGCCAGCAGCTCTACTAGGGTATCACTCTACGAGCAGTACTTC. It translates to CASSSTRVSLYEQYF.

CDR3 sequence reads: CASSSDRDRTEAFF. CDR3 bases: TGTGCCAGCAGTTCGGACAGGGATCGGACTGAAGCTTTCTTT. The V gene is TRBV27, the J gene TRBJ1-1; 8 bases are a match to TRBD1. The CDR3 has 14 amino acids. Trimming at V came to 4 bases and at J to 5 bases, leaving 6 bases not matched to a gene. The germline V gene encodes CDR1 MNHEY and CDR2 SMNVEV (reference sequence).

This clone turned up a few times. V is TRBV6-2 or TRBV6-3 and J is TRBJ2-7; 9 bases are shared with TRBD2. CDR1 and CDR2 (germline): MNHEY, SVGEGT. This CDR3 contains 17 residues. Germline trimming cut 6 bases from V and 4 bases from J; bases unmatched to any gene: 16. The CDR3 DNA reads as TGTGCCAGCAGCGCCCCTTTTATAATAGCGGGAGTATACGAGCAGTACTTC. It specifies CASSAPFIIAGVYEQYF.

V gene TRBV14 combines with J gene TRBJ2-5; the D gene is possibly TRBD2 (5 bases). Germline CDR1 is SGHDN and CDR2 is FVKESK. V lost 0 bases, J lost 1 base, and 15 bases lay in between. The CDR3 is 17 residues long. CDR3: CASSQDRRGYTQETQYF. The CDR3 DNA is TGTGCCAGCAGCCAAGATCGGAGAGGGTATACCCAAGAGACCCAGTACTTC.

Notes on this clone: The same CDR3 arises from other DNA sequences in this sample as well. This chain uses TRBV9 with TRBJ2-7, with D perhaps TRBD2 (7 bases). Germline lookup yields CDR1 SGDLS and CDR2 YYNGEE. Trimming stripped 0 bases from V and 1 base from J, with 11 bases between. The CDR3 has 15 amino acids. CDR3 DNA: TGTGCCAGCAGCGTAGGAGGGGGGGGATCCTACGAGCAGTACTTC. This encodes CASSVGGGGSYEQYF.

This clone was found a few times. V and J are TRBV7-3 and TRBJ2-1; tentative D call: TRBD2 (7 bases). This CDR3 is built from 16 residues. Germline V gene sequence: CDR1 SGHTA, CDR2 FQGTGA. V gave up 5 bases and J gave up 4 bases, with 18 bases separating them. CDR3 nucleotides: TGTGCCAGCAGCCTTAGGGGGGGAGTAAATTACAATGAGCAGTTCTTC. Translation gives CASSLRGGVNYNEQFF.

The genes are TRBV2 and TRBJ2-5; 7 bases are shared with TRBD2. V shed 7 bases and J 5 bases; nucleotides not matched to a gene: 7. The V gene's germline CDR1 is SNHLY and CDR2 FYNNEI. The CDR3 covers 13 residues. The chain's CDR3 is CASIFGGSETQYF. The CDR3 coding sequence is TGTGCCAGCATTTTTGGCGGGAGTGAGACCCAGTACTTC.

This clone was counted once. The gene calls are TRBV15 and TRBJ1-5; D possibly corresponds to TRBD1 (5 bases). V lost 5 bases, J lost 4 bases, and 18 bases lay in between. This CDR3 has 16 amino acids. Germline V gene lookup returns CDR1 LNHNV and CDR2 YYDKDF (reference sequence). The CDR3 is CATSPSRDRLNQPQHF. In nucleotides, the CDR3 is TGTGCCACCAGCCCGTCGAGAGACAGACTGAATCAGCCCCAGCATTTT. The full variable domain, completed using reference TRBV15 and TRBJ1-5, is DAMVIQNPRYQVTQFGKPVTLSCSQTLNHNVMYWYQQKSSQAPKLLFHYYDKDFNNEADTPDNFQSRRPNTSFCFLDIRSPGLGDTAMYLCATSPSRDRLNQPQHFGDGTRLSIL.

V usage is TRBV5-8 and J usage is TRBJ1-1; possibly TRBD1 for D (6 bases). V lost 2 bases and J lost 5, with 10 bases in between. The CDR3 extends over 13 amino acids. Germline V gene lookup returns CDR1 SGHTS and CDR2 YDEGEE. CDR3 amino acids: CASSLRGGTEAFF. CDR3 sequence (DNA): TGTGCCAGCAGCTTACGAGGGGGAACTGAAGCTTTCTTT.

This clone was observed a handful of times. CDR3 in DNA: TGTGCCAGCAGTCAAACTGGAAACACCATATATTTT. Translated: CASSQTGNTIYF. The V call is TRBV7-2, the J call TRBJ1-3; no reliable D call. The V gene's germline CDR1 is SGHTA and CDR2 FQGNSA. This CDR3 has 12 residues. V lost 6 bases to trimming and J lost 2 bases, with 5 bases between them.

The V call is TRBV3-1 (or the pseudogene TRBV3-2), the J call TRBJ2-7, with D hard to call. Germline V gives CDR1 LGHDT, CDR2 YNNKEL (reference sequence). The CDR3 is 15 residues long. The V and J ends lost 4 bases and 5 bases respectively, with 18 bases between them. CDR3 amino acids: CASSRITASSHEQYF. CDR3 in DNA: TGTGCCAGCAGCCGGATCACGGCTAGTTCCCACGAGCAGTACTTC.